This entry lists 8 T cell receptor beta chains sequenced from one sample in a study of cytomegalovirus exposure and HLA in healthy donors. With 60 Vbeta and 13 Jbeta primers, the PCR was carried out. Assay: immunoSEQ multiplex PCR; the TCRdb copy retains only in-frame clones and omits some. The table lists roughly 140,000 clones, approximately 84% of them singletons. Sequenced sample: PBMCs. The origin of the receptors is an older woman in good health and CMV-seropositive.

V is TRBV28 and J is TRBJ2-5; D uncertain. The germline gives CDR1 MDHEN, CDR2 SYDVKM. The CDR3 contains 16 residues. Trimming stripped 6 bases from V and 1 base from J, with 18 bases between. CDR3 sequence: CASSDKPAIIQETQYF. The CDR3 DNA sequence: TGTGCCAGCAGCGACAAGCCTGCGATAATCCAAGAGACCCAGTACTTC.

This clone has more than one count but fewer than ten. The J gene is TRBJ2-7, the V gene TRBV5-6; 7 nucleotides align to TRBD2. Losses at the gene ends were 2 bases for V and 1 base for J; bases not matched to a gene: 0. The CDR3 contains 13 residues. The germline V gene has CDR1 SGHDT and CDR2 YYEEEE. The CDR3 spells CASSFGGSYEQYF. The CDR3 DNA is TGTGCCAGCAGCTTCGGGGGGTCCTACGAGCAGTACTTC.

The J gene is TRBJ2-1, the V gene TRBV30, with TRBD2 matching 8 bases. The CDR3 totals 13 residues. Germline CDR1 and CDR2: GTSNPN and SVGIG (reference sequence). With V trimmed by 4 bases and J by 14 bases, 13 bases remained unmatched. CDR3 DNA sequence: TGTGCCTGGATAACGAGCGGGAGCCCCTGGAAGTTCTTC. The encoded protein is CAWITSGSPWKFF.

CDR3 sequence reads: CASSLYRDLNYGYTF. CDR3 coding DNA: TGTGCCAGCAGCTTGTACAGGGACCTAAACTATGGCTACACCTTC. The chain has TRBV7-9 and TRBJ1-2; D is possibly TRBD1 (6 bases). The V gene lost 3 bases and the J gene lost 2 bases, with 13 bases spanning the gap. Germline CDR1 is SEHNR and CDR2 is FQNEAQ (reference sequence). This CDR3 has 15 residues.

CDR3 in amino acids: CASSLGTGLQPQHF. The CDR3 DNA reads as TGTGCCAGCAGCTTAGGGACAGGGCTCCAGCCCCAGCATTTT. The chain is built from TRBV13 and TRBJ1-5; TRBD1 agrees at 7 bases. This CDR3 contains 14 residues. Per germline, CDR1 PRHDT and CDR2 FYEKMQ (reference sequence). The V and J ends lost 0 bases and 7 bases, in that order; junction bases with no gene match: 3.

The V gene is TRBV4-1, the J gene TRBJ1-2; TRBD1 aligns across 8 bases. The CDR3 runs 17 residues. V trimming: 6 bases; J trimming: 8 bases; junction bases outside the gene matches: 20. Germline assignment: CDR1 MGHRA and CDR2 YSYEKL. CDR3 in amino acids: CASSYEAGQAILRGYTF. The CDR3 coding sequence is TGCGCCAGCAGTTATGAAGCGGGACAGGCGATCCTTCGAGGCTACACCTTC.

The rearrangement links TRBV6-6 to TRBJ2-5; TRBD1 is a possible D gene (6 bases). V was cut by 0 bases and J by 5 bases, with 10 bases left in between. The germline CDR1 and CDR2 sequences are MNHNY and SVGAGI (reference sequence). This CDR3 comprises 14 residues. CDR3 protein: CASSYSQGMETQYF. CDR3 bases: TGTGCCAGCAGTTACTCACAGGGAATGGAGACCCAGTACTTC.

In the case of this clone: The CDR3 does not close with the conserved phenylalanine or tryptophan, likely indicating a read error. The DNA is omitted, as the CDR3 cannot be located on it reliably, and the CDR3 follows TCRdb's listing. The chain joins TRBV27 to TRBJ2-7; the D call TRBD1 from the table was never checked on the DNA. The CDR3 extends over 11 residues, inclusive of both ends. Germline values: CDR1 MNHEY, CDR2 SMNVEV (reference sequence). The CDR3 here is CASSYPDRRLS.